This T cell receptor (beta chain) was sequenced for a study of a mutant IDH1 vaccine in newly diagnosed glioma. Overall study context: With temozolomide cycles, or 4-6 weeks after radiotherapy alone, vaccination was started. Visit V12 was conducted at week 35 as the safety follow-up. Visit V13 came later, at week 47. General study findings and limits: Seemingly, pseudoprogression had no relation to changes in the top peripheral T cell clonotypes.

Losses at the gene ends were 6 bases for V and 5 bases for J; bases not matched to a gene: 13. CDR1 is MNHEY, CDR2 SMNVEV, per germline (reference sequence). This CDR3 has 15 residues. Details on this clone: Its antigen is undetermined.

The protocol was immunoSEQ multiplex PCR, while the TCRdb copy is restricted to in-frame clones and leaves out a portion. The sample has fewer than 55,000 clones, 80% to 85% seen once; the top ten hold around 5%. Time point defined: week 35, safety follow-up. The study gave 300 ug of mutant IDH1 20-mer peptide per vaccine dose, with topical imiquimod. Patients received eight vaccinations in weeks 1, 3, 5, 7, 11, 15, 19, 23. The gene calls are TRBV27 and TRBJ2-7, with 7 nucleotides matching TRBD2. The clonotype comes from a woman in her thirties or forties with glioma. Some clones in this sample may be carry-over from other donors' samples. The starting material was PBMCs, obtained from a glioma patient whose treatment included an IDH1 peptide vaccine. The CDR3: CASSSGGRSGHEQYF. CDR3 sequence (DNA): TGTGCCAGCAGCTCTGGCGGGAGAAGTGGGCACGAGCAGTACTTC.